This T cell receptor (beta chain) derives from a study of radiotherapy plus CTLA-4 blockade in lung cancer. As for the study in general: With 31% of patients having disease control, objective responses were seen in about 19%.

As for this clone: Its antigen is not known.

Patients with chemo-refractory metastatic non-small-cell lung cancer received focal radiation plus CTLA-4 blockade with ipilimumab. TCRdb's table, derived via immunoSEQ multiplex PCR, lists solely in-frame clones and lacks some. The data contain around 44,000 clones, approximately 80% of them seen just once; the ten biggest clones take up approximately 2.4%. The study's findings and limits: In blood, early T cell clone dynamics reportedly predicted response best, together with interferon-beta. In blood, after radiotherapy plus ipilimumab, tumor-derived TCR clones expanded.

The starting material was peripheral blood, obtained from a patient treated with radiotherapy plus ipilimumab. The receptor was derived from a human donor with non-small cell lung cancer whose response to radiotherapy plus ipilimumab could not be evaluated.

The CDR3 reads CASSSQTRSSYNEQFF. The CDR3 DNA follows: TGTGCCAGCAGCTCGCAGACTAGGAGCTCCTACAATGAGCAGTTCTTC. V and J are TRBV7-8 and TRBJ2-1, with D maybe TRBD2 (6 bases). The CDR3 has 16 residues. The V and J ends lost 4 bases and 0 bases respectively, with 13 bases between them. Germline-derived CDR1 and CDR2 are SGHVS and FQNEAQ.